This entry concerns a single T cell receptor beta chain. The sample originates from a study of blood T cell repertoires in COVID-19. Overall study: The samples span acute and convalescent COVID-19 from the United States, Italy and Spain.

The CDR3 spans 14 residues. Germline V gives CDR1 LNHDA, CDR2 SQIVND (reference sequence). Trimming removed 7 bases from V and 4 bases from J; junction bases left unmatched: 8. Original methodology: Estimates of nucleated cell counts were drawn from the amplification of reference gene primers. Some clones are missing from TCRdb's copy, which holds only in-frame ones; the method was immunoSEQ multiplex PCR. V, J and clone size reflect that table, while D and trimming were determined from the DNA. The data contain 150,000 to 200,000 clones, 89% of them seen just once; the ten biggest clones take up about 1.9%.

The sample comprised peripheral blood. This TCR derives from a man younger than 30 who had recovered from COVID-19. This chain connects TRBV19 to TRBJ2-5; TRBD1 aligns across 8 bases. The CDR3 region is CASNPGGFGETQYF. As DNA, the CDR3 is TGTGCCAGTAATCCAGGGGGCTTCGGAGAGACCCAGTACTTC.